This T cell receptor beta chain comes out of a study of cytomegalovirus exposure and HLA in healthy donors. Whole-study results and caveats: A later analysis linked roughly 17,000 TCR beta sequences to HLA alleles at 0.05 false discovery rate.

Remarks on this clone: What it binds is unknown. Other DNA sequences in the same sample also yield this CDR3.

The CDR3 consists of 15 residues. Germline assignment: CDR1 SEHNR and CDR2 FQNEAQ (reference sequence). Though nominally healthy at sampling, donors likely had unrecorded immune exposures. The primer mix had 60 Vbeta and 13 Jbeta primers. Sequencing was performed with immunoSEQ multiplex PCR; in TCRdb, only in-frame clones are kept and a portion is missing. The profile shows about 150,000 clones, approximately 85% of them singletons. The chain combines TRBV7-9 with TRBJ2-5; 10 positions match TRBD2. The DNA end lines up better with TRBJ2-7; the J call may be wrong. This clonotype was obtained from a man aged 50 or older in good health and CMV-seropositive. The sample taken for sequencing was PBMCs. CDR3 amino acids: CASSLEAGGPYEQYF. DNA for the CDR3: TGTGCCAGCAGCTTAGAAGCGGGAGGGCCCTACGAGCAGTACTTC.